This entry lists 12 T cell receptor beta chains sequenced from one sample in a study of blood T cell repertoires in COVID-19 (dated by TCRdb to 2018 to 2021). Library generation was performed with the immunoSEQ multiplex PCR assay. TCRdb stores this immuneACCESS table with in-frame sequences only. Part of the clones is absent; in the studies checked, under half of the shortfall reflects unresolved V genes, and no reason is known for the rest. For this sample there are more than 200,000 clones; about 85% appear just once. About 10% of the sample is in the top ten clones. Material: peripheral blood. The receptors come from a woman older than 75 with COVID-19, enrolled during active disease.

The chain employs TRBV5-1 and TRBJ1-5, with a tentative D call TRBD1 (5 bases). CDR3 length: 15 residues. The germline V gene has CDR1 SGHRS and CDR2 YFSETQ. Trimming removed 0 bases from V and 4 bases from J, with 11 bases in between. CDR3 sequence (DNA): TGCGCCAGCAGCTTGGACGGGGGAATGAATCAGCCCCAGCATTTT. Residues: CASSLDGGMNQPQHF.

The gene calls are TRBV9 and TRBJ2-2; D unresolved. V lost 0 bases, J lost 1 base, and 7 bases lay in between. CDR1 is SGDLS, CDR2 YYNGEE, per germline. This CDR3 spans 15 amino acids. The CDR3 loop reads CASSVDPGNTGELFF. CDR3 DNA sequence: TGTGCCAGCAGCGTAGATCCAGGGAACACCGGGGAGCTGTTTTTT.

This clone was seen a handful of times. The rearrangement uses TRBV2 and TRBJ2-7; D remains unclear. There are 18 residues in the CDR3. V lost 2 bases and J lost 0, with 20 bases in between. The V gene's germline CDR1 is SNHLY and CDR2 FYNNEI. Here the CDR3 reads CASSEYSRSRPSSYEQYV. Here the CDR3 DNA reads TGTGCCAGCAGTGAATACTCCCGTTCGAGGCCAAGCTCCTACGAGCAGTACGTC.

The chain links TRBV6-5 to TRBJ2-2; the D gene is possibly TRBD2 (7 bases). This CDR3 spans 14 amino acids. Germline CDR1 is MNHEY and CDR2 is SVGAGI. V was trimmed by 10 bases and J by 4 bases, leaving 16 bases between them. CDR3 DNA sequence: TGTGCCACGGGAGAGGGGGGGGGCACCGGGGAGCTGTTTTTT. Amino acids: CATGEGGGTGELFF.

V is TRBV7-2 and J is TRBJ1-4; 8 nucleotides line up with TRBD1. The CDR3 consists of 16 residues. CDR1 and CDR2 (germline): SGHTA, FQGNSA. The V segment lost 1 base and the J segment 5 bases; nucleotides outside the gene matches: 6. The CDR3 sequence: CASSLGLDRGNEKLFF. CDR3 in DNA: TGTGCCAGCAGCTTAGGATTAGACAGGGGAAATGAAAAACTGTTTTTT. Drawing the rest from reference TRBV7-2 and TRBJ1-4, the complete variable domain is GAGVSQSPSNKVTEKGKDVELRCDPISGHTALYWYRQSLGQGLEFLIYFQGNSAPDKSGLPSDRFSAERTGGSVSTLTIQRTQQEDSAVYLCASSLGLDRGNEKLFFGSGTQLSVL.

The chain uses TRBV27 and TRBJ1-4, with TRBD1 matching over 7 bases. CDR3 length: 14 residues. Germline V gene lookup returns CDR1 MNHEY and CDR2 SMNVEV (reference sequence). Trimming took 3 bases from V and 8 from J; bases not matched to a gene: 6. CDR3 sequence (DNA): TGTGCCAGCAGTTTCGGGGACAGTCGAGAAAAACTGTTTTTT. Encoded protein: CASSFGDSREKLFF.

The rearrangement links TRBV7-2 to TRBJ1-1; D not resolved. The CDR3 runs to 14 residues. The V end was cut by 4 bases, the J end by 1 base, with 10 bases between. Germline CDR1 and CDR2: SGHTA and FQGNSA. CDR3 amino acids: CASSSITPNTEAFF. Here the CDR3 DNA reads TGTGCCAGCAGCTCCATTACACCGAACACTGAAGCTTTCTTT.

The genes are TRBV28 and TRBJ2-5; unclear D gene. Germline V gives CDR1 MDHEN, CDR2 SYDVKM. Trimming took off 4 bases at V and 2 bases at J, with 5 bases between the two ends. The CDR3 runs 12 residues. The CDR3 loop reads CASSYQQETQYF. The CDR3 coding sequence is TGTGCCAGCAGTTACCAGCAAGAGACCCAGTACTTC.

The rearrangement uses TRBV28 and TRBJ1-4; 7 bases match TRBD1. With 4 bases clipped from V and 7 bases from J, the junction kept 6 bases outside the gene matches. This CDR3 is 14 amino acids long. The germline V gene encodes CDR1 MDHEN and CDR2 SYDVKM. CDR3 sequence reads: CASSSTGSAEKLFF. CDR3 in DNA: TGTGCCAGCAGTTCGACAGGGTCGGCTGAAAAACTGTTTTTT.

The V and J genes are TRBV18 and TRBJ1-1; 7 bases match TRBD1. Looked up from germline, CDR1 is KGHSH and CDR2 is LQKENI. The CDR3 has 16 residues. Trimming removed 3 bases from V and 0 bases from J; junction bases left unmatched: 7. The CDR3 DNA reads as TGTGCCAGCTCACCGAAAAACAGGGGTTTGAACACTGAAGCTTTCTTT. Amino acid sequence: CASSPKNRGLNTEAFF.

On this clone itself: Other nucleotide sequences in the sample specify the same CDR3. The rearrangement uses TRBV7-3 and TRBJ2-6, with a weak D call TRBD1 (6 bases). V was clipped by 3 bases and J by 1 base, with 7 bases between them. Germline CDR1 and CDR2: SGHTA and FQGTGA. The length of the CDR3 is 15 residues. The CDR3 DNA sequence: TGTGCCAGCAGCTTTCAGGGGTCTGGGGCCAACGTCCTGACTTTC. Residues: CASSFQGSGANVLTF. Full variable domain (missing parts from reference TRBV7-3 and TRBJ2-6): GAGVSQTPSNKVTEKGKYVELRCDPISGHTALYWYRQSLGQGPEFLIYFQGTGAADDSGLPNDRFFAVRPEGSVSTLKIQRTERGDSAVYLCASSFQGSGANVLTFGAGSRLTVL.

This clone was seen a few times. The rearrangement uses TRBV29-1 and TRBJ1-3; tentative D call: TRBD1 (5 bases). V lost 6 bases and J lost 0, with 12 bases in between. CDR1 and CDR2 from the germline V gene are SQVTM and ANQGSEA. This CDR3 comprises 14 residues. For the CDR3, the DNA is TGCAGCGTCGCCACAGGCCCCTCTGGAAACACCATATATTTT. It is translated as CSVATGPSGNTIYF.